The sequence of this T cell receptor beta chain was determined in a study of blood T cells in healthy people across ages. This clonotype was counted between two and nine times. Its antigen is as yet unknown. Each donor's blood draw was roughly 10 milliliters of peripheral blood. Study-level results: When one million T cells were used, diversity estimates were thought to be underestimates. Both higher diversity and more naive CD4+ cells marked long-lived donors when set against aged donors.

The CDR3 length is 13 residues. Germline V lookup: CDR1 SGHTA, CDR2 FQGTGA. Trimming shortened V by 6 bases and J by 3 bases, and 12 bases separated the two germline ends. A second PCR, run for about 6 to 11 cycles, used a sample-barcoded 5' primer plus a J-beta primer mix. TCRdb reprocessed the 5' RACE reads with MiXCR, giving one entry per CDR3 protein. There are some 1.6 million distinct CDR3 sequences in the sample; almost 35% occur only once, and about 11% lies in the top ten. This receptor was identified in a woman aged 25 to 39 in good health. What was sequenced was blood. The V gene is TRBV7-3, the J gene TRBJ2-7, with D possibly TRBD2 on 6 matching bases. The CDR3 sequence is CASRTSRFYEQYF. CDR3 sequence (DNA): TGTGCCAGCAGAACTAGCAGATTCTACGAGCAGTACTTC.